This entry lists 31 T cell receptor beta chains sequenced from one sample in a study of monozygotic twins with cystic fibrosis. Here immunoSEQ multiplex PCR was the method, and the copy in TCRdb shows in-frame clones only, minus some. The sample has approximately 32,000 clones, around 96% seen once. Sequencing was performed on blood. The receptor set was obtained from a girl aged 2 to 9 with cystic fibrosis.

CDR3 in DNA: TGTGCCAGCAGCTTGGCGGGCAGCTACGAGCAGTACTTC. Translated: CASSLAGSYEQYF. The V and J genes are TRBV5-6 and TRBJ2-7, with D uncertain. Germline V lookup: CDR1 SGHDT, CDR2 YYEEEE. V dropped 0 bases and J dropped 3 bases, with 7 bases sitting between them. This CDR3 is 13 amino acids long.

As DNA, the CDR3 is TGTGCCAGCAGCGCCCCCAAACTAGCGACTAGCACAGATACGCAGTATTTT. Amino acids: CASSAPKLATSTDTQYF. The chain joins TRBV9 to TRBJ2-3; 7 nucleotides match TRBD2. Germline V gene data show CDR1 as SGDLS and CDR2 as YYNGEE. Trimming at V came to 3 bases and at J to 0 bases, leaving 10 bases not matched to a gene. There are 17 residues in the CDR3.

V is TRBV5-4 and J is TRBJ1-2; tentatively, D is TRBD1 (6 bases). CDR1 and CDR2 (germline): SGHNT, YYREEE (reference sequence). This CDR3 has 16 amino acids. Trimming shortened V by 2 bases and J by 1 base, and 15 bases separated the two germline ends. CDR3 coding DNA: TGTGCCAGCAGCTTACTGGGGGGGCAGAATAACTATGGCTACACCTTC. Its protein product is CASSLLGGQNNYGYTF.

This clone occurred once. CDR3 region: CASSITGGATDTQYF. DNA for the CDR3: TGTGCCAGCAGCATCACTGGCGGGGCAACAGATACGCAGTATTTT. The chain uses TRBV4-2 and TRBJ2-3; a weak D match, TRBD2 (6 bases). V lost 5 bases, J lost 3 bases, and 15 bases lay in between. This CDR3 is built from 15 residues. Germline V gene sequence: CDR1 LGHNA, CDR2 YNFKEQ.

CDR3 DNA: TGTGCCAGCTCTGGTTCCGTAACTGGGGCCAACGTCCTGACTTTC. Protein sequence: CASSGSVTGANVLTF. J is TRBJ2-6 and V is TRBV18, with no clear D. Trimming pared 6 bases from V and 2 bases from J, leaving 11 bases between. This CDR3 comprises 15 residues. CDR1 KGHSH and CDR2 LQKENI come from the germline V gene.

V and J are TRBV30 and TRBJ1-4; the D is unclear. The V gene's germline CDR1 is GTSNPN and CDR2 SVGIG (reference sequence). Trimming cost V 2 bases and J 7 bases, with 20 bases left between them. The CDR3 runs 16 residues. The CDR3 sequence is CAWSRTGNFLGEKLFF. The CDR3 region has the DNA TGTGCCTGGAGTAGAACGGGGAACTTCTTGGGTGAAAAACTGTTTTTT.

This chain connects TRBV6-5 to TRBJ2-7; the match to TRBD2 covers 8 bases. CDR1 and CDR2 from the germline V gene are MNHEY and SVGAGI. V was clipped by 6 bases and J by 2 bases; unmatched bases: 9. The CDR3 loop spans 15 amino acids. The CDR3 here is CASRGLAGLTYEQYF. The CDR3 nucleotides read TGTGCCAGCAGGGGTCTAGCGGGCCTCACCTACGAGCAGTACTTC.

The chain joins TRBV6-5 to TRBJ2-1, with D unclear. The CDR3 has 12 residues. V lost 5 bases to trimming and J lost 7 bases, with 9 bases between them. From germline, CDR1 is MNHEY and CDR2 SVGAGI. This chain's CDR3 is CASSPLGNEQFF. The CDR3, as DNA: TGTGCCAGCAGTCCCCTGGGAAATGAGCAGTTCTTC.

In nucleotides, the CDR3 is TGTGCCAGCAGCTACACCGGGGATACCGGGGAGCTGTTTTTT. As protein: CASSYTGDTGELFF. This rearrangement joins TRBV13 to TRBJ2-2; tentatively, D is TRBD2 (5 bases). V was clipped by 4 bases and J by 5 bases, with 11 bases between them. Germline values: CDR1 PRHDT, CDR2 FYEKMQ (reference sequence). CDR3 length: 14 residues.

V and J are TRBV4-1 and TRBJ1-1; TRBD1 agrees at 7 bases. The germline gives CDR1 MGHRA, CDR2 YSYEKL. The V and J ends lost 3 bases and 10 bases, in that order; junction bases with no gene match: 8. CDR3 length: 13 amino acids. Here the CDR3 DNA reads TGCGCCAGCAGCCAGGGGACAGAAAAGGGAGCTTTCTTT. Its translation is CASSQGTEKGAFF.

The chain uses TRBV6-1 and TRBJ2-2, with D perhaps matching TRBD2 (6 bases). Germline V lookup: CDR1 MNHNS, CDR2 SASEGT. Trimming shortened V by 6 bases and J by 2 bases, and 13 bases separated the two germline ends. The CDR3 runs to 15 residues. The CDR3 sequence: CASSLGGVNTGELFF. CDR3 DNA: TGTGCCAGCAGCCTAGGAGGGGTTAACACCGGGGAGCTGTTTTTT.

This chain links TRBV2 with TRBJ2-1; no definite D call. The ends were cut back, 6 bases at V and 0 bases at J, with 12 bases in the middle. Germline assignment: CDR1 SNHLY and CDR2 FYNNEI. The CDR3 has 15 amino acids. CDR3 protein: CASRKTQSSYNEQFF. CDR3 nucleotide sequence: TGTGCCAGCAGAAAGACCCAGAGCTCCTACAATGAGCAGTTCTTC.

The gene calls are TRBV29-1 and TRBJ2-1, with D tentatively TRBD2 (6 bases). Trimming removed 6 bases at V and 1 base at J, with 16 bases between. CDR3 length: 15 residues. The germline CDR1 and CDR2 sequences are SQVTM and ANQGSEA. DNA for the CDR3: TGCAGCGTAGTAGCGGCCCCAAATTCCTACAATGAGCAGTTCTTC. This gives the protein CSVVAAPNSYNEQFF.

The chain recombines TRBV5-1 with TRBJ2-5; TRBD2 might be the D (6 bases). The germline CDR1 and CDR2 sequences are SGHRS and YFSETQ. Trimming cost V 0 bases and J 5 bases, with 20 bases left between them. The CDR3 is made up of 17 amino acids. Written as DNA, the CDR3 is TGCGCCAGCAGCTTGGAGCCAGCGGGCCTGGTGGGGGAGACCCAGTACTTC. Encoded protein: CASSLEPAGLVGETQYF.

The J gene is TRBJ1-2, the V gene TRBV28, with TRBD1 matching over 9 bases. There are 15 residues in the CDR3. V dropped 3 bases and J dropped 6; count of bases not matched to a gene: 8. The germline CDR1 and CDR2 sequences are MDHEN and SYDVKM. The CDR3 coding sequence is TGTGCCAGCAGTTTCCCCGGGACAGGGTTTCATGGCTACACCTTC. Its translation: CASSFPGTGFHGYTF.

The chain recombines TRBV18 with TRBJ2-5, with TRBD2 matching 9 bases. The V gene end was trimmed by 1 base and the J gene end by 4 bases; junction bases not matched to a gene: 7. The CDR3 runs to 16 residues. Germline V gene lookup returns CDR1 KGHSH and CDR2 LQKENI. This CDR3 reads CASSPLGTSHRETQYF. The CDR3 DNA is TGTGCCAGCTCACCACTTGGGACTAGCCACCGAGAGACCCAGTACTTC.

This clone was detected only once. This chain links TRBV13 with TRBJ2-6; 12 nucleotides agree with TRBD2. Per germline, CDR1 PRHDT and CDR2 FYEKMQ (reference sequence). This CDR3 region has 20 residues. With V trimmed by 3 bases and J by 2 bases, 11 bases remained unmatched. The CDR3 protein is CASSLRRRLAGVAGANVLTF. The CDR3, as DNA: TGTGCCAGCAGCTTGCGGAGGAGACTAGCGGGAGTAGCTGGGGCCAACGTCCTGACTTTC.

The genes are TRBV9 and TRBJ1-1; no clear D. CDR1 is SGDLS and CDR2 is YYNGEE in the germline V gene. The CDR3 totals 13 residues. The V end was cut by 5 bases, the J end by 0 bases, with 8 bases between. In nucleotides, the CDR3 is TGTGCCAGCAGGGGAGGATTGAACACTGAAGCTTTCTTT. It is translated as CASRGGLNTEAFF.

The rearrangement joins TRBV27 to TRBJ1-5; D perhaps matches TRBD1 (5 bases). The V end was cut by 1 base, the J end by 9 bases, with 16 bases between. CDR3 length: 15 residues. Germline CDR1 reads MNHEY; CDR2 reads SMNVEV (reference sequence). CDR3 coding DNA: TGTGCCAGCAGTTTATGGGGACCGACGAGGTGGCCCCAGCATTTT. It encodes CASSLWGPTRWPQHF.

The genes are TRBV7-9 and TRBJ1-1; 8 bases line up with TRBD1. There are 15 residues in the CDR3. Germline-derived CDR1 and CDR2 are SEHNR and FQNEAQ (reference sequence). V shed 3 bases, J shed 8 bases, and the junction held 11 bases outside the gene matches. The chain's CDR3 is CASSFITGGNTEAFF. The CDR3 nucleotides are TGTGCCAGCAGCTTCATAACAGGGGGGAATACCGAAGCTTTCTTT.

The chain is built from TRBV11-1 and TRBJ2-1, with 12 bases identical to TRBD2. V dropped 7 bases and J dropped 5; count of bases not matched to a gene: 6. The CDR3 contains 15 residues. The V gene's germline CDR1 is SGHAT and CDR2 FQDESV (reference sequence). In DNA, the CDR3 is TGTGCCAGCATCAACCTAGCGGGAGGGGACAATGAGCAGTTCTTC. Residues: CASINLAGGDNEQFF.

The chain has TRBV5-1 and TRBJ1-1, with D maybe TRBD1 (5 bases). This CDR3 region has 15 residues. Deletions cut 0 bases from V and 3 bases from J, with 12 bases between. Germline CDR1 reads SGHRS; CDR2 reads YFSETQ. As DNA, the CDR3 is TGCGCCAGCAGCTTGGATCCCAGGGACGACACTGAAGCTTTCTTT. Translation: CASSLDPRDDTEAFF.

The chain links TRBV2 to TRBJ2-1; TRBD2 matches 12 bases. The junction had 4 bases not matched to a gene; V was cut back by 4 bases and J by 9 bases. The CDR3 contains 14 residues. Germline-derived CDR1 and CDR2 are SNHLY and FYNNEI. The CDR3 loop reads CASSGTSGTTEQFF. Written as DNA, the CDR3 is TGTGCCAGCAGTGGGACTAGCGGGACGACTGAGCAGTTCTTC.

The chain combines TRBV5-4 with TRBJ2-3; 10 bases fit TRBD2. The germline CDR1 and CDR2 sequences are SGHNT and YYREEE (reference sequence). This CDR3 has 15 amino acids. Trimming cost V 10 bases and J 4 bases; bases outside gene matches: 12. CDR3 nucleotide sequence: TGTGCCCTCGCAGGGGAGCGGGAGGGCGCAGATACGCAGTATTTT. Translated: CALAGEREGADTQYF.

The J gene is TRBJ1-5, the V gene TRBV6-1; D not certain. V lost 3 bases and J 0 bases, leaving 6 bases between the germline ends. In germline, CDR1 is MNHNS, CDR2 SASEGT. The CDR3 has 14 amino acids. In nucleotides, the CDR3 is TGTGCCAGCAGTGACACGTTTAGCAATCAGCCCCAGCATTTT. Protein product: CASSDTFSNQPQHF.

The rearrangement uses TRBV15 and TRBJ1-2; 9 positions match TRBD1. The CDR3 is 14 amino acids. From germline, CDR1 is LNHNV and CDR2 YYDKDF (reference sequence). The J segment lost 8 bases and the V segment lost 4 bases, leaving 8 bases of the junction unmatched. The CDR3 spells CATSTRDRVDGYTF. The DNA of the CDR3 is TGTGCCACCAGCACAAGGGACAGGGTTGACGGCTACACCTTC.

Here the CDR3 reads CASSEGASPLYNEQFF. The CDR3 DNA follows: TGTGCCAGCAGTGAAGGGGCTAGCCCTCTCTACAATGAGCAGTTCTTC. This chain connects TRBV2 to TRBJ2-1; D possibly corresponds to TRBD2 (5 bases). Germline CDR1 and CDR2: SNHLY and FYNNEI. V was pared by 1 base and J by 3 bases, with 13 bases between. The CDR3 has 16 amino acids.

The genes are TRBV4-1 and TRBJ2-1; the D gene is possibly TRBD2 (6 bases). This CDR3 region has 15 residues. Germline V lookup: CDR1 MGHRA, CDR2 YSYEKL. The V end was cut by 4 bases, the J end by 3 bases, with 13 bases between. For the CDR3, the DNA is TGCGCCAGCAGCCCCTCTAGCGCTTACTACAATGAGCAGTTCTTC. Translation: CASSPSSAYYNEQFF.

This clone was detected once. V and J are TRBV4-1 and TRBJ2-2; D is uncertain. The CDR3 is 15 amino acids. CDR1 and CDR2 (germline): MGHRA, YSYEKL. V lost 4 bases, J lost 5 bases, and 14 bases lay in between. The CDR3 nucleotides read TGCGCCAGCAGCCCCATTCCCTCTCCGACCGGGGAGCTGTTTTTT. It yields the protein CASSPIPSPTGELFF.

The chain uses TRBV6-1 and TRBJ1-1, with D unclear. Per germline, CDR1 MNHNS and CDR2 SASEGT. V gave up 6 bases and J gave up 7 bases, with 6 bases separating them. This CDR3 has 10 amino acids. The CDR3 nucleotides read TGTGCCAGCAGAGTCGGTGAAGCTTTCTTT. Residues: CASRVGEAFF.

V and J are TRBV4-1 and TRBJ2-7, with D possibly TRBD2 on 5 matching bases. The germline V and J ends were trimmed by 0 bases and 3 bases, with 21 bases remaining between them. Germline values: CDR1 MGHRA, CDR2 YSYEKL. This CDR3 contains 18 residues. The CDR3 nucleotides read TGCGCCAGCAGCCAAGATCCCGACTCCCAAGCGGAGTTCTACGAGCAGTACTTC. Protein sequence: CASSQDPDSQAEFYEQYF.